Sequencing of this TCR beta chain was carried out in a study of blood T cell repertoires in COVID-19 (dated by TCRdb to the early 2020s). Background for the entire study: Samples covering the acute and convalescent phases of COVID-19 were provided by collaborators in the United States, Italy and Spain. The prospective study material was composed of cDNA or gDNA derived from T cells, B-cell-depleted T cells, or PBMCs. The dataset comprised deeply sampled blood TCRbeta repertoires from subjects exposed to, actively infected with, or recovered from COVID-19. The repertoires were released in a freely available public database intended as a resource for research on the immune response to SARS-CoV-2. The samples were drawn from two sources: the first 160 participants of the ongoing ImmuneRACE study, and 1,254 subjects contributed by 6 global collaborators. Sample metadata almost always included a de-identified subject ID, COVID-19 status, age in years and sex. HLA class I and class II types, where available, came from metadata supplied by the sample provider rather than from assay-based typing.

The immunoSEQ Assay, a bias-controlled multiplex PCR, was used to amplify TCRbeta CDR3 regions from genomic DNA. From the authors' description of their analysis: Nucleated cell counts per sample were estimated from amplification of reference gene primers within the assay. To quantify the absolute abundance of each unique TCRbeta CDR3 rearrangement, sequence reads were collapsed and filtered. For each sample, productive Simpson clonality was calculated as the square root of Simpson's diversity index over productive rearrangements. TCRdb carries this immuneACCESS record with in-frame sequences only. Its versions omit some clonotypes, under half of them owing to an unresolved V gene in the studies checked, with the rest unexplained. V, J and clone size reflect that table, while D and trimming were determined from the DNA. Present in this sample are roughly 30,000 clones, approximately 88% of which were seen just once. The leading ten clones occupy 2% to 3% of the sample.

V is cut by 2 bases and J by 2 bases, and the space between the germline ends is 6 bases. From cysteine to phenylalanine, the CDR3 is 13 amino acids long. Kept here is only the CDR3 DNA, which spans 39 bases and is read in frame from base 1. CDR1 and CDR2 (KGHSH, LQKENI) derive from the germline V gene. Collaborating institutions collected whole blood in K2EDTA tubes following their own protocols. For TCRbeta analysis, collaborators shipped samples as frozen whole blood, isolated PBMCs, or DNA extracted from either of those sample types. Paper-wide results and their limitations: How much clinical and demographic metadata was included differed by source and by participant, and the metadata was provided uncurated.

In regard to this clone: Its antigen is unknown. It has no much larger one-base neighbor in the sample; base qualities were not kept.

Sequencing was done on a sample of peripheral blood. The TCR was taken from a human donor in a cohort sampled during active COVID-19. The V and J segments used are TRBV18 and TRBJ2-5; TRBD1 is perhaps the D gene, given 5 matching bases. CDR3 region: CASSPNRQETQYF. In nucleotides, the sequence is TGTGCCAGCTCACCAAACAGGCAAGAGACCCAGTACTTC.